Listed below are T cell receptor beta chains from one sample, sequenced in a study of PD-1 blockade in mismatch repair-deficient tumors. The protocol was immunoSEQ multiplex PCR, while the TCRdb copy is restricted to in-frame clones and leaves out a portion. The sample carries about 22,000 clones, about 83% recorded once. The starting material was peripheral blood, obtained 2 weeks after starting pembrolizumab. The receptors were sampled from an adult with mismatch repair-deficient cancer. The CDR3 runs from the conserved cysteine through the conserved F or W. Each record gives: clone size, D gene, V gene, J gene, CDR3 DNA, CDR3 protein. D genes are given only for firm matches. The size of a clone is reported for some rows only, either as once, few or many, or as a class for expanded clones.

>once|TRBD2|TRBV6-4|TRBJ2-1
TGTGCCAGCAGTGCCCTTAGCGGGAGTTACAATGAGCAGTTCTTC
CASSALSGSYNEQFF
>once|TRBD2|TRBV7-9|TRBJ2-5
TGTGCCAGCAGCCCGGGACTACGAATACCCAGTTCGCAAGAGACCCAGTACTTC
CASSPGLRIPSSQETQYF
>few|TRBD2|TRBV5-6|TRBJ2-5
TGTGCCAGCAGCCGAGGGCTAGCGGGAATAGAGACCCAGTACTTC
CASSRGLAGIETQYF
>NA|NA|TRBV11-3|TRBJ2-2
TGTGCCACCCGGACGGGGAACACCGGGGAGCTGTTTTTT
CATRTGNTGELFF
>NA|NA|TRBV10-2|TRBJ2-7
TGCGCCAGCGGGGGGCCCTACGAGCAGTACTTC
CASGGPYEQYF
>NA|NA|TRBV7-2|TRBJ2-3
TGTGCCAGCAGCGCTCTGGGTTTAGCCACAGATACGCAGTATTTT
CASSALGLATDTQYF
>NA|NA|TRBV12-5|TRBJ2-1
TGTGCTAGTGTAGGGGGGAGAAGTAGCGGACAATGGAATGAGCAGTTCTTC
CASVGGRSSGQWNEQFF
>NA|TRBD1|TRBV19|TRBJ2-3
TGTGCCAGTGGGAGGGACAGGGGGGCAGATACGCAGTATTTT
CASGRDRGADTQYF
>NA|TRBD1|TRBV5-4|TRBJ2-7
TGTGCCAGCAGCTTCGGACAGGCCTACGAGCAGTACTTC
CASSFGQAYEQYF
>NA|NA|TRBV5-1|TRBJ2-4
TGCGCCAGCAGCCCGGGGGGCCCTCCTAAAAACATTCAGTACTTC
CASSPGGPPKNIQYF
>NA|NA|TRBV5-1|TRBJ1-4
TGCGCCAGCAGCCCGGGGGGGGCGCCTAATGAAAAACTGTTTTTT
CASSPGGAPNEKLFF
>NA|NA|TRBV29-1|TRBJ2-7
TGCAGCGTTGAAGGGACCCCGTCAGGGGCCTACGAGCAGTACTTC
CSVEGTPSGAYEQYF
>NA|TRBD1|TRBV30|TRBJ2-7
TGTGCCTGGACCCGGGGACAGGGACTCTACGAGCAGTACTTC
CAWTRGQGLYEQYF
>NA|NA|TRBV6-5|TRBJ2-2
TGTGCCAGCAGTTACAGGACAACTTGGGCCGGGGAGCTGTTTTTT
CASSYRTTWAGELFF
>NA|NA|TRBV10-3|TRBJ2-5
TGTGCCACCAGTGGGGGGTTGGGTCGAGAGACCCAGTACTTC
CATSGGLGRETQYF
>NA|TRBD2|TRBV5-1|TRBJ2-2
TGCGCCAGCAGCTTCCAGCGGGAGGCGGGCGGGGAGCTGTTTTTT
CASSFQREAGGELFF
>few|NA|TRBV28|TRBJ1-5
TGTGCCAGCAGTTTACTGCAGGGCGAAGGACAGCCCCAGCATTTT
CASSLLQGEGQPQHF
>NA|TRBD2|TRBV7-9|TRBJ2-7
TGTGCCAGCAGGCGGGAGTCGGGCTACGAGCAGTACTTC
CASRRESGYEQYF
>NA|TRBD1|TRBV6-1|TRBJ2-1
TGTGCCAGCAGCCGGACAGGACGTGACAATGAGCAGTTCTTC
CASSRTGRDNEQFF
>NA|NA|TRBV2|TRBJ2-5
TGTGCCAGCAGTCGCCCCGGGAAACAAGAGACCCAGTACTTC
CASSRPGKQETQYF
>NA|TRBD1|TRBV28|TRBJ1-3
TGTGCCAGCAGTGGCTGGGACAGCTACTTCTCTGGAAACACCATATATTTT
CASSGWDSYFSGNTIYF
>NA|TRBD1|TRBV7-2|TRBJ2-3
TGTGCCAGCAGCTTAGGGATGGGGGCACAGGGGGGTACGCAGTATTTT
CASSLGMGAQGGTQYF
>NA|NA|TRBV6-6|TRBJ1-4
TGTGCCAGCAGTTCCGTCGGAGAGGGTTACGAAAAACTGTTTTTT
CASSSVGEGYEKLFF
>NA|NA|TRBV15|TRBJ1-1
TGTGCCACCAGCAGAGGTCCCTCTGTCGGCACTGAAGCTTTCTTT
CATSRGPSVGTEAFF
>NA|TRBD1|TRBV19|TRBJ1-1
TGTGCCAGTAGAACCCGGGACAGGGGGAATACTGAAGCTTTCTTT
CASRTRDRGNTEAFF
>NA|TRBD2|TRBV4-3|TRBJ2-6
TGCGCCAGCAGCCAAGAGGGACTAGCGGGCTCTGGGGCCAACGTCCTGACTTTC
CASSQEGLAGSGANVLTF
>NA|TRBD2|TRBV29-1|TRBJ2-7
TGCAGCGTCACGGCAAGCGGGAGTCTCTACGAGCAGTACTTC
CSVTASGSLYEQYF
>NA|TRBD2|TRBV2|TRBJ2-1
TGTGCCAGCAGTGAAAGGGCTAGCGGGAAGGGTGAGCAGTTCTTC
CASSERASGKGEQFF
>few|TRBD1|TRBV15|TRBJ1-5
TGTGCCACCAGCCGGACAGGGGGCGGACAGCCCCAGCATTTT
CATSRTGGGQPQHF
>NA|NA|TRBV19|TRBJ1-5
TGTGCCAGTAGAACCGGGAGGCAGCCCCAGCATTTT
CASRTGRQPQHF
>NA|TRBD1|TRBV10-2|TRBJ2-1
TGCGCCAGCACCGGCACGGACAGGGGAAACAATGAGCAGTTCTTC
CASTGTDRGNNEQFF
>NA|TRBD2|TRBV19|TRBJ2-5
TGTGCCAGTAGTATGACTAGCGGGTCTTCCGCGCAAGGGACCCAGTACTTC
CASSMTSGSSAQGTQYF
>NA|TRBD1|TRBV9|TRBJ1-2
TGTGCCAGCAGCGTCTCCGGGACAGGGATCTATGGCTACACCTTC
CASSVSGTGIYGYTF
>NA|NA|TRBV7-2|TRBJ2-1
TGTGCCAGCAGCTTATGGTCCCGGGGTAGCGGTGAGCAGTTCTTC
CASSLWSRGSGEQFF
>NA|TRBD1|TRBV5-4|TRBJ2-7
TGTGCCAGCAGCCGGATGGGACAGGGGAAGTACGAGCAGTACTTC
CASSRMGQGKYEQYF
>once|NA|TRBV5-4|TRBJ2-5
TGTGCCAGCAGCTTGGAGGGCGGGGAAGAGACCCAGTACTTC
CASSLEGGEETQYF
>NA|NA|TRBV20-1|TRBJ2-7
TGCAGTGCTAAAGGGGGGTACGAGCAGTACTTC
CSAKGGYEQYF
>NA|NA|TRBV2|TRBJ1-1
TGTGCCAGCAGTGACCCAGGGACTCTCTTAACTGAAGCTTTCTTT
CASSDPGTLLTEAFF
>NA|NA|TRBV7-3|TRBJ2-7
TGTGCCAGCAGCTTAAAAGGGTTAGGGTTGGCGAGATACGAGCAGTACTTC
CASSLKGLGLARYEQYF
>NA|NA|TRBV7-3|TRBJ1-1
TGTGCCAGCAGCCTAATGCCGGGGACTGAAGCTTTCTTT
CASSLMPGTEAFF
>NA|TRBD2|TRBV7-9|TRBJ2-3
TGTGCCAGCAGCTTAGGCCTAGCGGGTGCCCGCACAGATACGCAGTATTTT
CASSLGLAGARTDTQYF
>NA|NA|TRBV30|TRBJ2-3
TGTGCCTGGAGTGTTGGCACAGATACGCAGTATTTT
CAWSVGTDTQYF
>NA|NA|TRBV7-9|TRBJ2-3
TGTGCCAGCAGCTTAACCGATACGCAGTATTTT
CASSLTDTQYF
>NA|NA|TRBV6-6|TRBJ2-3
TGTGCCAGCAGTGGGGACCGATTCTACACAGATACGCAGTATTTT
CASSGDRFYTDTQYF
>NA|TRBD2|TRBV4-3|TRBJ2-3
TGCGCCAGCAGCCAAGGAGCAGCGGGAGGTCTCACAGATACGCAGTATTTT
CASSQGAAGGLTDTQYF
>NA|NA|TRBV7-9|TRBJ2-3
TGTGCCAGCAGCTCGGTAGATTTGGGGGCTGATACGCAGTATTTT
CASSSVDLGADTQYF
>NA|NA|TRBV11-3|TRBJ1-1
TGTGCCAGCAGCTTATCTCGCCGAACCACTGAAGCTTTCTTT
CASSLSRRTTEAFF
>NA|TRBD1|TRBV12-5|TRBJ2-1
TGTGCTAGTGGTACTCTTGGGACAGGGGGTAGCAATGAGCAGTTCTTC
CASGTLGTGGSNEQFF
>NA|NA|TRBV4-3|TRBJ2-5
TGCGCCAGCAGCCCTCACCCGCAGGGAGGTGGAGAGACCCAGTACTTC
CASSPHPQGGGETQYF
>NA|TRBD1|TRBV28|TRBJ1-6
TGTGCCAGCAGTTTATCGCCCCCGGGGGGACAGGGACATACCCTCCACTTT
CASSLSPPGGQGHTLHF
>NA|NA|TRBV15|TRBJ2-1
TGTGCCACCAGCAGAGATGAACTAGGAACAAATGAGCAGTTCTTC
CATSRDELGTNEQFF
>NA|NA|TRBV13|TRBJ1-2
TGTGCCAGCAGCTCGGACACAGGGTTGGTGGATGGCTACACCTTC
CASSSDTGLVDGYTF
>NA|NA|TRBV19|TRBJ2-2
TGTGCCAGTAGTATATACGGGGAGCTGTTTTTT
CASSIYGELFF
>NA|NA|TRBV18|TRBJ2-5
TGTGCCAGCTCACCCGGTCTGAACCAAGAGACCCAGTACTTC
CASSPGLNQETQYF
>NA|TRBD2|TRBV28|TRBJ2-1
TGTGCCAGCAGCCCCGGGACTAGCGGGACCTACAATGAGCAGTTCTTC
CASSPGTSGTYNEQFF
>NA|NA|TRBV27|TRBJ1-1
TGTGCCAGCAGTTTAAAATCGGACACTGAAGCTTTCTTT
CASSLKSDTEAFF
>NA|NA|TRBV4-3|TRBJ1-2
TGCGCCAGCAGCCAAGATTTCAACTATGGCTACACCTTC
CASSQDFNYGYTF